The clone carrying this T cell receptor beta chain was detected ten times or more. What it binds is unknown. The entry originates in a study of regulatory T cells in long-lasting Graves disease. For the study at large: Those with persistent Graves' disease had received antithyroid drugs for over 5 years with positive TSH receptor antibodies.

The CDR3 is 16 residues long. Germline CDR1 is MDHEN and CDR2 is SYDVKM. The V end lost 7 bases, the J end lost 4 bases, and 22 bases lay between the germline ends. CDR3-region Arm-PCR and iRepertoire HTBI primers produced the TCR beta libraries. Original methodology: Analysis of the samples identified around 64 TRBV and 14 TRBJ segments. MiXCR was run by TCRdb on the multiplex PCR reads, yielding one entry per CDR3 protein. The V and J calls were determined by TCRdb, not by the authors. The sample consists of roughly 450,000 distinct CDR3 sequences, less than 25% of them appearing once. Findings and limits, study-wide: Persistent Graves' patients possessed reduced TCR diversity relative to recently diagnosed ones. Persistent disease was characterized by preferential usage of TRBV28, TRBJ1-2 and TRBJ2-5.

Time point: persistent/refractory GD, antithyroid drugs over 5 years with positive TRAb. With RNA extracted from PBMCs as input, the TCR library was made. This TCR was recovered from a female donor with Graves disease. Sequenced here: peripheral blood mononuclear cells (PBMCs), sampled when the disease was refractory, from a patient treated with antithyroid drugs. The V gene is TRBV28, the J gene TRBJ1-2; a possible D gene is TRBD1 (6 bases). CDR3 DNA sequence: TGTGCCAGCACCACAAACCCCCGACAGGTATCCTATGGCTACACCTTC. Translating gives CASTTNPRQVSYGYTF.